One sample yielded the 21 T cell receptor beta chains listed below, sequenced in a study of blood T cells in healthy people across ages. Sample-barcoded 5' priming and a J-beta primer mix drove a second PCR of 7 to 11 cycles. TCRdb called the 5' RACE reads again in MiXCR, with one record for every CDR3 protein. The top ten clones hold over 2.5% of a sample with around 780,000 distinct CDR3 sequences, 25% to 30% of them seen once. The data were also submitted as part of a second study, on T cells of mothers and their children.

Sequenced: blood. These receptors came from a boy aged 5-17 years in good health.

This clonotype was counted between two and nine times. This chain uses TRBV6-5 with TRBJ2-5; TRBD1 matches at 8 bases. The J call may not be correct, given that the DNA end is closer to TRBJ2-7. In germline, CDR1 is MNHEY, CDR2 SVGAGI. The length of the CDR3 is 15 residues. The CDR3 region is CASSYSTGVAYEQYF. Here the CDR3 DNA reads TGTGCCAGCAGTTACTCGACAGGGGTGGCCTACGAGCAGTACTTC.

This clonotype was observed a few times. The chain carries TRBV21-1 and TRBJ1-2; the D segment call TRBD1 is taken from the table without a DNA check. TRBV21-1 has pseudogene status. The CDR3 consists of 14 residues. The CDR3 DNA follows: TGTGCCAGCAGCCCCACCAGGGTTATCTATGGCTACACCTTC. Amino acids: CASSPTRVIYGYTF.

This rearrangement joins TRBV2 to TRBJ2-1; the D is unclear. Germline CDR1 SNHLY, CDR2 FYNNEI. V was shortened by 3 bases and J by 6 bases, with 15 bases between the two germline ends. This CDR3 comprises 15 residues. This chain's CDR3 is CASSESPLLSNEQFF. In nucleotides, the CDR3 is TGTGCCAGCAGTGAGTCCCCCCTCCTAAGCAATGAGCAGTTCTTC.

V usage is TRBV9 and J usage is TRBJ1-1; 8 positions agree with TRBD1. This CDR3 region has 15 residues. Germline CDR1 SGDLS, CDR2 YYNGEE. J was trimmed by 1 base and V by 3 bases; bases with no gene match: 5. The CDR3 loop is CASSAYRGENTEAFF. The CDR3 DNA sequence: TGTGCCAGCAGCGCGTACAGGGGGGAGAACACTGAAGCTTTCTTT.

This clonotype was observed a handful of times. This sequence joins TRBV12-3 or TRBV12-4 and TRBJ1-5, with D possibly TRBD1 on 5 matching bases. CDR3 length: 15 amino acids. Trimming shortened V by 6 bases and J by 3 bases, and 15 bases separated the two germline ends. The CDR3 DNA reads as TGTGCCAGCAGCGTCGGCTTGGGGGTCAATCAGCCCCAGCATTTT. This codes for CASSVGLGVNQPQHF.

This rearrangement joins TRBV5-1 to TRBJ2-5, with TRBD2 identical over 13 bases. The end of the DNA aligns better with TRBJ2-7, so the J call may be wrong. The germline gives CDR1 SGHRS, CDR2 YFSETQ. CDR3 length equals 17 residues. The CDR3 here is CASSLALLAGGAYEQYF. The CDR3 coding sequence is TGCGCCAGCAGCTTGGCCTTACTAGCGGGGGGGGCCTACGAGCAGTACTTC.

This CDR3 is CASTRDRDYNEQFF. DNA of the CDR3: TGTGCCAGCACCCGGGACAGGGACTACAATGAGCAGTTCTTC. The rearrangement links TRBV6-5 to TRBJ2-1; 9 bases are a match to TRBD1. The CDR3 length is 14 residues. Trimming cost V 7 bases and J 3 bases; bases outside gene matches: 4. Germline V gene sequence: CDR1 MNHEY, CDR2 SVGAGI.

The table lists this clonotype with a few counts. The chain uses TRBV27 and TRBJ2-7; 7 nucleotides line up with TRBD2. Trimming removed 1 base from V and 2 bases from J; junction bases left unmatched: 5. This CDR3 region has 15 residues. The germline V gene has CDR1 MNHEY and CDR2 SMNVEV (reference sequence). DNA of the CDR3: TGTGCCAGCAGTTTATGGGGGGGGTTACCCTACGAGCAGTACTTC. This translates into CASSLWGGLPYEQYF.

The rearrangement uses TRBV12-3 or TRBV12-4 and TRBJ1-1; TRBD1 is a possible D gene (6 bases). Trimming took 6 bases from V and 6 from J, leaving 17 bases between them. The length of the CDR3 is 14 residues. The chain's CDR3 is CASSSGQGASEAFF. In DNA form, the CDR3 reads TGTGCCAGCAGCTCGGGACAAGGGGCTTCTGAAGCTTTCTTT.

In this sample, this clonotype turned up a few times. The chain couples TRBV14 to TRBJ1-1; D is unclear. Trimming took off 1 base at V and 0 bases at J, with 9 bases between the two ends. From germline, CDR1 is SGHDN and CDR2 FVKESK. The CDR3 extends over 15 amino acids. CDR3: CASSQVPGMNTEAFF. The CDR3 DNA sequence: TGTGCCAGCAGCCAAGTCCCGGGGATGAACACTGAAGCTTTCTTT.

This chain links TRBV7-2 with TRBJ1-1, with D possibly being TRBD1 (5 bases). The CDR3 spans 15 residues. The germline V gene has CDR1 SGHTA and CDR2 FQGNSA. V lost 3 bases, J lost 2 bases, and 13 bases lay in between. CDR3 region: CASSFGGDLNTEAFF. DNA of the CDR3: TGTGCCAGCAGCTTCGGAGGGGACTTAAACACTGAAGCTTTCTTT.

The CDR3, as DNA: TGTGCCAGCAGCGTAGAGGGAGGGCGGGACATTCAGTACTTC. Its protein is CASSVEGGRDIQYF. V usage is TRBV9 and J usage is TRBJ2-4, with TRBD2 matching over 7 bases. The germline V gene encodes CDR1 SGDLS and CDR2 YYNGEE. The CDR3 is made up of 14 amino acids. V shed 0 bases, J shed 8 bases, and the junction held 5 bases outside the gene matches.

This chain joins TRBV20-1 and TRBJ2-6; 7 bases are a match to TRBD1. CDR1 and CDR2 (germline): DFQATT, SNEGSKA (reference sequence). V trimming: 3 bases; J trimming: 4 bases; junction bases outside the gene matches: 12. This CDR3 comprises 17 residues. The CDR3, as DNA: TGCAGTGCTAGCGTCGGGACAGTTACGAGGGGGGCCAACGTCCTGACTTTC. It encodes CSASVGTVTRGANVLTF.

This clonotype was seen only a few times. This chain links TRBV6-1 with TRBJ2-7; 11 nucleotides match TRBD2. Germline trimming cut 6 bases from V and 2 bases from J; bases unmatched to any gene: 6. From germline, CDR1 is MNHNS and CDR2 SASEGT. This CDR3 comprises 15 residues. The CDR3 here is CASSGGTSGTYEQYF. The CDR3 nucleotides read TGTGCCAGCAGCGGAGGGACTAGCGGTACCTACGAGCAGTACTTC.

The V gene is TRBV12-3 or TRBV12-4, the J gene TRBJ2-5; the match to TRBD2 covers 7 bases. The CDR3 has 13 residues. V was pared by 7 bases and J by 11 bases, with 13 bases of the junction left unmatched. The CDR3 coding sequence is TGTGCCAGCACGAACGGGGGACTACGATGGCAGTACTTC. Residues: CASTNGGLRWQYF.

V gene TRBV28 combines with J gene TRBJ1-6, with 7 nucleotides matching TRBD1. The V gene's germline CDR1 is MDHEN and CDR2 SYDVKM. J was trimmed by 11 bases and V by 6 bases; bases with no gene match: 19. The CDR3 has 17 residues. CDR3 sequence reads: CASRPGQDRNSGPPLHF. CDR3 nucleotides: TGTGCCAGCAGACCAGGACAGGATCGTAATTCCGGCCCACCCCTCCACTTT.

This chain connects TRBV5-5 to TRBJ1-4; 12 bases match TRBD1. With V trimmed by 2 bases and J by 1 base, 9 bases remained unmatched. This CDR3 has 19 residues. Germline V lookup: CDR1 SGHKS, CDR2 YYEKEE (reference sequence). The CDR3 reads CASSFGTGGMDRTNEKLFF. For the CDR3, the DNA is TGTGCCAGCAGCTTCGGGACAGGGGGCATGGACCGAACTAATGAAAAACTGTTTTTT. Using reference TRBV5-5 and TRBJ1-4 for the parts outside the CDR3, the full variable domain is DAGVTQSPTHLIKTRGQQVTLRCSPISGHKSVSWYQQVLGQGPQFIFQYYEKEERGRGNFPDRFSARQFPNYSSELNVNALLLGDSALYLCASSFGTGGMDRTNEKLFFGSGTQLSVL.

This chain uses TRBV11-2 with TRBJ2-5; D gene ambiguous. The CDR3 runs to 14 residues. Deletions cut 5 bases from V and 0 bases from J, with 10 bases between. Germline values: CDR1 SGHAT, CDR2 FQNNGV. The CDR3 coding sequence is TGTGCCAGCAGCCATACAGCCTACCAAGAGACCCAGTACTTC. Amino acid sequence: CASSHTAYQETQYF.

The chain is built from TRBV28 and TRBJ2-5, with D unresolved. The end of the DNA aligns better with TRBJ2-7, so the J call may be wrong. This CDR3 is built from 13 residues. Germline V CDR1 and CDR2: MDHEN, SYDVKM. The CDR3 sequence: CASRTTFSYEQYF. In nucleotides, the CDR3 is TGTGCCAGCAGGACGACATTTTCCTACGAGCAGTACTTC.

The V gene is TRBV20-1, the J gene TRBJ2-5; D perhaps matches TRBD2 (6 bases). The J call could be wrong; TRBJ2-7 is a better fit for the DNA end. Germline values: CDR1 DFQATT, CDR2 SNEGSKA (reference sequence). This CDR3 is built from 14 residues. This CDR3 reads CSALPVVAAHEQYF. CDR3 nucleotides: TGCAGTGCCCTTCCGGTAGTAGCGGCCCACGAGCAGTACTTC.

This sequence joins TRBV4-1 and TRBJ2-4; D is possibly TRBD2 (5 bases). CDR1 and CDR2 from the germline V gene are MGHRA and YSYEKL. This CDR3 region has 13 residues. V was cut by 5 bases and J by 8 bases, with 13 bases left in between. CDR3 coding DNA: TGCGCCAGCAGCTCGGGCAACGGGGACATTCAGTACTTC. Residues: CASSSGNGDIQYF.